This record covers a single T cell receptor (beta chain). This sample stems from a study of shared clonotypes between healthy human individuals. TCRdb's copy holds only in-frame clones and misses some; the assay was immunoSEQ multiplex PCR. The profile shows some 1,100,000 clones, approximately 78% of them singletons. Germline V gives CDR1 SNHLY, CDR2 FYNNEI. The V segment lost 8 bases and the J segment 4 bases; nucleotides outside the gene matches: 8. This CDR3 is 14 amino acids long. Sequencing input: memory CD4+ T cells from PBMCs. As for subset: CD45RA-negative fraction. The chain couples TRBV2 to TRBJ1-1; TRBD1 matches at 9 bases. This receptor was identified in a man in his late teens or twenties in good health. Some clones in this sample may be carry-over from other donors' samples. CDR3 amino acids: CASYPRTGVTEAFF. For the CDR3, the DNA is TGTGCCAGCTATCCCAGGACAGGGGTCACTGAAGCTTTCTTT. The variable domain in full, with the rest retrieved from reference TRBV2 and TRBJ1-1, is EPEVTQTPSHQVTQMGQEVILRCVPISNHLYFYWYRQILGQKVEFLVSFYNNEISEKSEIFDDQFSVERPDGSNFTLKIRSTKLEDSAMYFCASYPRTGVTEAFFGQGTRLTVV.